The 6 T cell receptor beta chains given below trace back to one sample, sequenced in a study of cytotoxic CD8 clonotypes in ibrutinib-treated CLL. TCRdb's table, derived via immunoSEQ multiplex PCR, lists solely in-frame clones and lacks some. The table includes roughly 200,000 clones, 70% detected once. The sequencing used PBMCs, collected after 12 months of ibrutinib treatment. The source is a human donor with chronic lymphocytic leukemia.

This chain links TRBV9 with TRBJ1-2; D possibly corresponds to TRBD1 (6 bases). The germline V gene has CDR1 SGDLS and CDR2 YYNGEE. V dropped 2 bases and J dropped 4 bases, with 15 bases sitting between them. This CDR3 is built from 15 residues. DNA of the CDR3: TGTGCCAGCAGCGTGTCAGGAAGGGGGTCCTATGGCTACACCTTC. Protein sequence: CASSVSGRGSYGYTF.

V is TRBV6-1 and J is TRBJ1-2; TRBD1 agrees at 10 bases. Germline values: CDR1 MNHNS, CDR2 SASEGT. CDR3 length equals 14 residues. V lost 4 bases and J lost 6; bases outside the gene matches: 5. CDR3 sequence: CASSADRGYHGYTF. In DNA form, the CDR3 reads TGTGCCAGCAGTGCGGACAGGGGGTATCATGGCTACACCTTC.

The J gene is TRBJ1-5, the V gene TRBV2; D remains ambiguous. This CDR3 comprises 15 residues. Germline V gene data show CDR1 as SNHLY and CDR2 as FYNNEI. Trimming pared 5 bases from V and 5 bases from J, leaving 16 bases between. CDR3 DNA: TGTGCCAGCAGTTCCCTGGGGAACACCGATCAGCCCCAGCATTTT. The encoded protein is CASSSLGNTDQPQHF.

CDR3 DNA sequence: TGTGCCAGCAGCCCGGACAGGGTTCGAGGCTACACCTTC. Its translation is CASSPDRVRGYTF. The chain has TRBV6-5 and TRBJ1-2; TRBD1 aligns across 8 bases. The CDR3 length is 13 residues. Germline V gene sequence: CDR1 MNHEY, CDR2 SVGAGI. The J segment lost 8 bases and the V segment lost 6 bases, leaving 8 bases of the junction unmatched.

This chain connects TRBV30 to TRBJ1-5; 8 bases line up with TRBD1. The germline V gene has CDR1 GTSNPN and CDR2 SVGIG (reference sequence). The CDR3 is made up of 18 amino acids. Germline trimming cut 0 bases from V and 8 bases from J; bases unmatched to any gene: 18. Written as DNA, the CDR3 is TGTGCCTGGAGTGTCCCCCGCGCCGGGACAGGACGGGGCGAGCCCCAGCATTTT. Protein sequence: CAWSVPRAGTGRGEPQHF. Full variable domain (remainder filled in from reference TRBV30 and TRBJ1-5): SQTIHQWPATLVQPVGSPLSLECTVEGTSNPNLYWYRQAAGRGLQLLFYSVGIGQISSEVPQNLSASRPQDRQFILSSKKLLLSDSGFYLCAWSVPRAGTGRGEPQHFGDGTRLSIL.

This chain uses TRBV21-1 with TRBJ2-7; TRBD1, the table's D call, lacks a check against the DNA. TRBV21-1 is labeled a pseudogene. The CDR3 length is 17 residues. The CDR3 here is CASSDEVTGGSSYEQYF. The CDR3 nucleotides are TGTGCCAGCAGCGATGAGGTCACAGGGGGGAGCTCCTACGAGCAGTACTTC.